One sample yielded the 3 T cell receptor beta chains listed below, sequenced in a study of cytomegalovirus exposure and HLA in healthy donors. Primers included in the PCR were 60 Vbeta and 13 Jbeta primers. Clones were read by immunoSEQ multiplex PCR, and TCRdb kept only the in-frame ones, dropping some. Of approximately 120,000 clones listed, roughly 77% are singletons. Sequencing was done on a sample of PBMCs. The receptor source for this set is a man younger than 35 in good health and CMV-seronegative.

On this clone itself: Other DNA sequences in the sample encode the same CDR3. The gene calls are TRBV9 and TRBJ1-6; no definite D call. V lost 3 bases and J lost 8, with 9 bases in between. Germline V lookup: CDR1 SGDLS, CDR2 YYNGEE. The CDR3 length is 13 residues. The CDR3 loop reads CASSARVDSPLHF. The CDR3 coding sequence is TGTGCCAGCAGCGCCCGGGTTGATTCACCCCTCCACTTT.

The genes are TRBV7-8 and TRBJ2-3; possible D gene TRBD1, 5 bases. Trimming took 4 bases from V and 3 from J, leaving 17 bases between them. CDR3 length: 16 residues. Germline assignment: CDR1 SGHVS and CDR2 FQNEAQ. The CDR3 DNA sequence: TGTGCCAGCAGCTCCCGCCCAGTAGGGGTTACAGATACGCAGTATTTT. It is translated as CASSSRPVGVTDTQYF.

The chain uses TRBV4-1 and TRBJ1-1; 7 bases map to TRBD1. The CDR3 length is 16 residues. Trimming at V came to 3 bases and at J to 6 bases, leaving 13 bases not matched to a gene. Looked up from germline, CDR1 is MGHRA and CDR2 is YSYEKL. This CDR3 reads CASSHEGQRVVAEAFF. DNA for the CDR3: TGCGCCAGCAGCCACGAGGGACAGAGGGTGGTAGCTGAAGCTTTCTTT.